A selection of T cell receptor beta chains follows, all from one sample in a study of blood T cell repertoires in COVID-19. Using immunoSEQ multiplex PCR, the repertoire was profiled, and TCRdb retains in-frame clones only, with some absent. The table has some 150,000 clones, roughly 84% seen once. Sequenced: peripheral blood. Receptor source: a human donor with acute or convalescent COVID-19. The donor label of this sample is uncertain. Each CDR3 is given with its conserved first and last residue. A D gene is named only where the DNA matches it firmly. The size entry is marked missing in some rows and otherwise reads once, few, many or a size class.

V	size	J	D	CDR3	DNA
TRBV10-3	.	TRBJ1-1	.	CAIRKQGNTEAFF	TGTGCCATCAGGAAACAGGGGAACACTGAAGCTTTCTTT
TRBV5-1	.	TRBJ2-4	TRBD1	CASSLGQGLGEDIQYF	TGCGCCAGCAGCTTGGGACAGGGCCTGGGGGAAGACATTCAGTACTTC
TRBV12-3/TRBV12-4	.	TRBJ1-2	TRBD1	CASTTKGAGYTF	TGTGCCAGCACCACCAAGGGGGCTGGCTACACCTTC
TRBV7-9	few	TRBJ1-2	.	CASSLVSGEDGYTF	TGTGCCAGCAGCTTAGTGTCCGGGGAGGATGGCTACACCTTC
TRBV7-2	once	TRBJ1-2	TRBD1	CASSLAATDRLVYGYTF	TGTGCCAGCAGCTTAGCGGCGACGGACAGGCTTGTCTATGGCTACACCTTC
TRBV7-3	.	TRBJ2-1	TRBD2	CASSSRLAGGWNEQFF	TGTGCCAGCAGCTCTCGACTAGCGGGAGGATGGAATGAGCAGTTCTTC
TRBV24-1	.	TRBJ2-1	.	CATSDFGVQGGSLYNEQFF	TGTGCCACCAGTGATTTTGGTGTTCAGGGGGGCTCCCTCTACAATGAGCAGTTCTTC
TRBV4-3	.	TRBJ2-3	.	CASSQDSPLSLLVTDTQYF	TGCGCCAGCAGCCAAGATTCCCCCCTTTCACTACTGGTAACGGATACGCAGTATTTT
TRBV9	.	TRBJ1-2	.	CASSVVPERIYGYTF	TGTGCCAGCAGCGTAGTTCCCGAGAGGATTTATGGCTACACCTTC
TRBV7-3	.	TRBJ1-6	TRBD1	CASSAQGAGGNGSPLHF	TGTGCCAGCAGTGCTCAGGGGGCTGGCGGTAATGGGTCACCCCTCCACTTT
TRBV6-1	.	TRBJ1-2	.	CASSEYGGTTSPFGYTF	TGTGCCAGCAGTGAATATGGGGGGACTACTAGTCCCTTTGGCTACACCTTC
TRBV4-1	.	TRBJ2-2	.	CASSQDLEGTGELFF	TGCGCCAGCAGCCAAGATCTAGAGGGCACCGGGGAGCTGTTTTTT
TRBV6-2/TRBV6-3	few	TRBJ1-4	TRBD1	CASSATGQGSEKLFF	TGTGCCAGCAGTGCCACGGGACAGGGGAGTGAAAAACTGTTTTTT
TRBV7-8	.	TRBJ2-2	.	CASSWGSTGELFF	TGTGCCAGCAGCTGGGGCAGCACCGGGGAGCTGTTTTTT
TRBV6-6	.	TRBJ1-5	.	CASSYGSSNQPQHF	TGTGCCAGCAGTTACGGCTCCAGCAATCAGCCCCAGCATTTT
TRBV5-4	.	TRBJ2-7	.	CASRSNSYEQYF	TGTGCCAGCAGGTCTAACTCCTACGAGCAGTACTTC
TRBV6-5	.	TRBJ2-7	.	CASSYRQSYEQYF	TGTGCCAGCAGTTATAGACAGAGCTACGAGCAGTACTTC
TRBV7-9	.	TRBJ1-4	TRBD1	CASSPTGRGEKLFF	TGTGCCAGCAGCCCGACAGGGAGAGGTGAAAAACTGTTTTTT
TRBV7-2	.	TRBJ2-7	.	CASRPDWDEQYF	TGTGCCAGCAGGCCGGACTGGGACGAGCAGTACTTC
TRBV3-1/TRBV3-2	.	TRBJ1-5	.	CASSQGSGVHQPQHF	TGTGCCAGCAGCCAAGGGTCGGGGGTTCATCAGCCCCAGCATTTT
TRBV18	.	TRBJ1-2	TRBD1	CASSPQGDRVNYGYTF	TGTGCCAGCTCACCACAAGGGGACAGGGTTAACTATGGCTACACCTTC
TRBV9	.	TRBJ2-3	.	CASSEGADTQYF	TGTGCCAGCAGCGAGGGAGCAGATACGCAGTATTTT
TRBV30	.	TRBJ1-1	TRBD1	CAWSVGTDTEAFF	TGTGCCTGGAGTGTCGGGACAGACACTGAAGCTTTCTTT
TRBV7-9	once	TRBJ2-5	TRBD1	CASSWDRRNQETQYF	TGTGCCAGCAGCTGGGACAGAAGAAATCAAGAGACCCAGTACTTC
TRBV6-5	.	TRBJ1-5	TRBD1	CASSLTGDNQPQHF	TGTGCCAGCAGCTTGACAGGGGACAATCAGCCCCAGCATTTT
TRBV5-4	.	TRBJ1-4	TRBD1	CASSSGLQGAYEKLFF	TGTGCCAGCAGTTCAGGACTTCAGGGGGCGTATGAAAAACTGTTTTTT
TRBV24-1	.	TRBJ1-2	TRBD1	CATSDEGQGNYGYTF	TGTGCCACCAGTGATGAGGGACAGGGAAACTATGGCTACACCTTC
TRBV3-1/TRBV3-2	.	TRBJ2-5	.	CASSPRGAGETQYF	TGTGCCAGCAGCCCCCGGGGGGCAGGGGAGACCCAGTACTTC
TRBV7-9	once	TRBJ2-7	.	CASSINVGGGRNEQYF	TGTGCCAGCAGCATTAACGTCGGGGGTGGGAGAAACGAGCAGTACTTC
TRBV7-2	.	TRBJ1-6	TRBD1	CASSETGVGNSPLHF	TGTGCCAGCAGCGAAACAGGGGTCGGGAATTCACCCCTCCACTTT
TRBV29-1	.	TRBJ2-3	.	CSVELRNTDTQYF	TGCAGCGTTGAATTGCGGAACACAGATACGCAGTATTTT
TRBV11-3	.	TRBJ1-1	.	CASSHNGGDWNTEAFF	TGTGCCAGCAGCCATAATGGGGGGGATTGGAACACTGAAGCTTTCTTT
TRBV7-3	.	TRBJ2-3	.	CASSLGDWHTDTQYF	TGTGCCAGCAGCTTAGGGGACTGGCACACAGATACGCAGTATTTT
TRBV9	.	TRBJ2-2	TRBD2	CASSVALSGGRTGELFF	TGTGCCAGCAGCGTAGCCCTATCGGGAGGGCGGACCGGGGAGCTGTTTTTT
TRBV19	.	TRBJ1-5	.	CASSRTGDSNQPQHF	TGTGCCAGTAGCCGGACGGGGGATAGCAATCAGCCCCAGCATTTT
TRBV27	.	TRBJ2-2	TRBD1	CASRRTGSGELFF	TGTGCCAGCAGAAGGACAGGGTCCGGGGAGCTGTTTTTT
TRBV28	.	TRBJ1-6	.	CASSPSRVDSPLHF	TGTGCCAGCAGTCCGAGCAGGGTTGATTCACCCCTCCACTTT
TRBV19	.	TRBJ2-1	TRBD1	CASSIVGQGYLNEQFF	TGTGCCAGTAGTATAGTGGGACAGGGGTACCTAAATGAGCAGTTCTTC
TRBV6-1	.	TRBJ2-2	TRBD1	CASVRTGTNTGELFF	TGTGCCAGCGTTAGGACAGGGACGAACACCGGGGAGCTGTTTTTT
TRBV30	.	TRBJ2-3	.	CAWSVGGVGVDTQYF	TGTGCCTGGAGTGTTGGGGGCGTCGGTGTAGATACGCAGTATTTT
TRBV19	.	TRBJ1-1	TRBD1	CASSPSQGALTEAFF	TGTGCCAGTAGTCCCTCACAGGGGGCGCTGACTGAAGCTTTCTTT
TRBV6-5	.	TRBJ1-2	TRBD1	CASRPGQASLGYTF	TGTGCCAGCAGACCAGGACAGGCCTCGTTAGGCTACACCTTC
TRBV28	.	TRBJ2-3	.	CASSPFHPDRGAPDTQYF	TGTGCCAGCAGTCCGTTTCACCCTGACCGGGGGGCCCCAGATACGCAGTATTTT
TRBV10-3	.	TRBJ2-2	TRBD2	CAISDSAGGNTGELFF	TGTGCCATCAGTGATTCAGCGGGAGGGAACACCGGGGAGCTGTTTTTT
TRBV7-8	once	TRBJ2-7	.	CASSLVSQGSREQYF	TGTGCCAGCAGCTTAGTTTCCCAGGGGTCCAGGGAGCAGTACTTC
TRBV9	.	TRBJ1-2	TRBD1	CASSPRTGTYGYTF	TGTGCCAGCAGCCCACGGACAGGCACCTATGGCTACACCTTC
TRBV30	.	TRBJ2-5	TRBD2	CAWSPGGVTQYF	TGTGCCTGGAGTCCGGGGGGGGTGACCCAGTACTTC
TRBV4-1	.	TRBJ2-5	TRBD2	CARSRGDASGGQETQYF	TGCGCCCGCAGCCGGGGGGATGCTAGCGGGGGACAAGAGACCCAGTACTTC
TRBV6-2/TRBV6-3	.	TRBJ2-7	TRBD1	CASSYSSGQVQYEQYF	TGTGCCAGCAGTTACTCGAGCGGACAGGTACAGTACGAGCAGTACTTC
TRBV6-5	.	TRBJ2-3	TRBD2	CASSFAGVLDTQYF	TGTGCCAGCAGTTTTGCGGGAGTATTAGATACGCAGTATTTT
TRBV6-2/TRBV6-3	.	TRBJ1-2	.	CASTPIGVWADPLRGYTF	TGTGCCAGCACCCCCATCGGGGTATGGGCAGACCCTCTTCGTGGCTACACCTTC
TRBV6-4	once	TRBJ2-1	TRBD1	CASSEQGAIPEQFF	TGTGCCAGCAGTGAACAGGGGGCCATCCCTGAGCAGTTCTTC
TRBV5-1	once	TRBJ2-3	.	CASSKGMKTDTQYF	TGCGCCAGCAGTAAGGGGATGAAGACAGATACGCAGTATTTT
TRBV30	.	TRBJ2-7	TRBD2	CARLYRTKRDYEQYF	TGTGCCCGCCTCTATCGGACTAAGCGGGACTACGAGCAGTACTTC
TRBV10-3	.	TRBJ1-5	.	CAISEVFYSNQPQHF	TGTGCCATCAGTGAGGTCTTTTATAGCAATCAGCCCCAGCATTTT
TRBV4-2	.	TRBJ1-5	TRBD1	CASSQVQGARSNQPQHF	TGTGCCAGCAGCCAAGTCCAGGGGGCGCGGAGCAATCAGCCCCAGCATTTT
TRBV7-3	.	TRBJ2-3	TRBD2	CASSLFGTGGTDTQYF	TGTGCCAGCAGCTTATTCGGAACGGGGGGGACAGATACGCAGTATTTT
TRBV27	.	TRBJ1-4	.	CASSFQGFGEKLFF	TGTGCCAGCAGTTTTCAGGGATTCGGTGAAAAACTGTTTTTT
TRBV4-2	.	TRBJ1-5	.	CASSQDPGRDQPQHF	TGTGCCAGCAGCCAAGATCCAGGCCGTGATCAGCCCCAGCATTTT